This TCR beta chain was obtained from a study of shared clonotypes between healthy human individuals. Naive CD8 cells lacked CD45RO, underwent positive selection for CCR7 and left out terminally differentiated effector memory CD45RA+ cells. From germline, CDR1 is SGHDT and CDR2 YYEEEE. The CDR3 totals 16 residues. Trimming cost V 4 bases and J 2 bases; bases outside gene matches: 5. Points from the study as a whole: Exclusively blood specimens were collected; tissue repertoires likely differ. Rarefaction gave evidence that sorted-subset sequencing remained incomplete despite large depth. Lower generation probabilities were found for non-shared clonotypes than for those shared by all four donors.

Per the authors' pipeline: Because ImmunoSEQ provided only junction sequences with no quality scores, the filtering differed. Data came from immunoSEQ multiplex PCR; TCRdb stores just in-frame clones and leaves some out. Clone size and the V and J calls come from that table; the DNA yielded D and trimming. The sample holds more than 500,000 clones; roughly 96% are singletons and the top ten take approximately 0.11%. In regard to this clone: Its antigen remains unidentified.

This receptor was taken from a woman under 40 in good health. The chain recombines TRBV5-6 with TRBJ2-2; 10 bases match TRBD2. Sequencing input: naive CD8+ T cells sorted from blood. The CDR3 loop is CASSGGLAYNTGELFF. The CDR3 coding sequence is TGTGCCAGCAGCGGGGGACTAGCGTACAACACCGGGGAGCTGTTTTTT.